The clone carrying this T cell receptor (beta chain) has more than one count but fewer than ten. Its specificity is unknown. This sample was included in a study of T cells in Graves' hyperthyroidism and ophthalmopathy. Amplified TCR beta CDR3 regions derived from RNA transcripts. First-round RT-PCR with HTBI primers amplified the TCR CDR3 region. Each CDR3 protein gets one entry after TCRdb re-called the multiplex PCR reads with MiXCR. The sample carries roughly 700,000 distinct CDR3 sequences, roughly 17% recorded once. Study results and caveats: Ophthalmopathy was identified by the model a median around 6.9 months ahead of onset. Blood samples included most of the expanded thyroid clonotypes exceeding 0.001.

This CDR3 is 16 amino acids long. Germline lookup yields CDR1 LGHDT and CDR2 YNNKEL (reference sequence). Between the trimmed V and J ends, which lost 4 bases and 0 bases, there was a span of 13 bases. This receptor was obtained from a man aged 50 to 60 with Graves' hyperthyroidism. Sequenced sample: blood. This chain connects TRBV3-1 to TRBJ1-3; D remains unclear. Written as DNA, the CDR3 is TGTGCCAGCAGCCGAGGAGGACCAAACTCTGGAAACACCATATATTTT. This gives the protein CASSRGGPNSGNTIYF.